These 23 T cell receptor beta chains were all obtained from the same sample, sequenced in a study of shared clonotypes between healthy human individuals. TCRdb's copy holds only in-frame clones and misses some; the assay was immunoSEQ multiplex PCR. The table lists about 600,000 clones, around 76% of them singletons, with 12% in the top ten. The specimen sequenced was PBMCs. These receptors came from a woman aged 40 to 55 in good health. Some clones in this sample may be carry-over from other donors' samples.

This chain connects TRBV2 to TRBJ2-5, with 9 nucleotides matching TRBD1. Per the germline V gene, CDR1 is SNHLY and CDR2 is FYNNEI. The CDR3 is 16 residues long. The V gene end was trimmed by 6 bases and the J gene end by 5 bases; junction bases not matched to a gene: 13. The DNA of the CDR3 is TGTGCCAGCAGGAGGTCCCTGCGAGGACAGGGGGAGACCCAGTACTTC. Translating it yields CASRRSLRGQGETQYF.

This clone was detected ten times or more. The genes are TRBV2 and TRBJ1-4; D gene uncertain. V lost 6 bases and J lost 8, with 13 bases in between. The CDR3 loop spans 13 amino acids. In germline, CDR1 is SNHLY, CDR2 FYNNEI. CDR3 coding DNA: TGTGCCAGCAGGGGATGGGCTAGCGAAAAACTGTTTTTT. Amino acid sequence: CASRGWASEKLFF.

This clone was counted only a few times. The chain has TRBV6-4 and TRBJ1-1, with D perhaps matching TRBD1 (6 bases). V dropped 11 bases and J dropped 4 bases, with 8 bases sitting between them. Germline CDR1 MRHNA, CDR2 SNTAGT. This CDR3 has 10 residues. The CDR3: CAQQGTEAFF. The CDR3 DNA follows: TGTGCCCAACAGGGCACTGAAGCTTTCTTT.

The chain uses TRBV11-3 and TRBJ2-2; TRBD2 matches 13 bases. Per the germline V gene, CDR1 is SGHNT and CDR2 is YENEEA. There are 17 residues in the CDR3. V lost 3 bases, J lost 4 bases, and 5 bases stayed unmatched. The CDR3 loop reads CASSFNGLAGVTGELFF. The CDR3 bases are TGTGCCAGCAGCTTCAACGGACTAGCGGGAGTCACCGGGGAGCTGTTTTTT.

This clone is a singleton in its sample. The J gene is TRBJ2-3, the V gene TRBV15, with D possibly TRBD2 on 6 matching bases. The germline CDR1 and CDR2 sequences are LNHNV and YYDKDF (reference sequence). The CDR3 sequence is 15 residues long. The V end was cut by 0 bases, the J end by 0 bases, with 7 bases between. CDR3 in DNA: TGTGCCACCAGCAGAGATGCGGGAAGCACAGATACGCAGTATTTT. Its translation: CATSRDAGSTDTQYF.

This clone is a singleton in its sample. CDR3 in amino acids: CASSFGQGVAAFF. The CDR3 nucleotides read TGTGCCAGCAGCTTCGGACAGGGGGTCGCAGCTTTCTTT. This chain links TRBV7-2 with TRBJ1-1; 10 bases align to TRBD1. The germline V gene has CDR1 SGHTA and CDR2 FQGNSA. V lost 3 bases and J lost 10; bases outside the gene matches: 5. The CDR3 has 13 residues.

Comments on this clone: The same CDR3 arises from other DNA sequences in this sample as well. The CDR3 DNA is TGTGCCAGCAGCCTCGGGGCAGCTAGCACAGATACGCAGTATTTT. Protein product: CASSLGAASTDTQYF. The chain couples TRBV11-3 to TRBJ2-3; D possibly matches TRBD1 or TRBD2 (5 bases each). This CDR3 is built from 15 residues. Trimming removed 5 bases from V and 0 bases from J, with 12 bases in between. Germline CDR1 reads SGHNT; CDR2 reads YENEEA.

This chain uses TRBV27 with TRBJ2-2; 11 nucleotides match TRBD2. The J segment lost 6 bases and the V segment lost 6 bases, leaving 9 bases of the junction unmatched. Germline CDR1 MNHEY, CDR2 SMNVEV (reference sequence). CDR3 length: 16 amino acids. DNA of the CDR3: TGTGCCAGCAGACTAGCGGGAGAGGAAATGGCCGGGGAGCTGTTTTTT. Translating gives CASRLAGEEMAGELFF.

For this clone: A read error may be the cause here, since a much bigger clone is one base away. The chain is built from TRBV9 and TRBJ2-5; tentatively, D is TRBD1 (5 bases). With the DNA end fitting TRBJ2-7 better, the J assignment may be wrong. CDR3 length equals 14 residues. CDR1 is SGDLS, CDR2 YYNGEE, per germline. The CDR3 coding sequence is TGTGCCAGCAGCGTACAGGGCGCTCCCTACGAGCAGTACTTC. Its protein is CASSVQGAPYEQYF.

This clone was seen repeatedly, ten times or more. Other nucleotide sequences from this sample produce the same CDR3. The J gene is TRBJ1-1, the V gene TRBV5-1, with no clear D. The V gene's germline CDR1 is SGHRS and CDR2 YFSETQ. The germline V and J ends were trimmed by 0 bases and 1 base, with 7 bases remaining between them. The CDR3 runs to 14 residues. The CDR3 DNA follows: TGCGCCAGCAGCTTGGCCGGGCGGAACACTGAAGCTTTCTTT. Protein: CASSLAGRNTEAFF.

The V and J genes are TRBV28 and TRBJ1-6; weak D call: TRBD1 (6 bases). Germline-derived CDR1 and CDR2 are MDHEN and SYDVKM. The CDR3 has 17 amino acids. The V end was cut by 4 bases, the J end by 10 bases, with 23 bases between. The CDR3 loop is CASSSMQEAGADSPLHF. The CDR3 DNA follows: TGTGCCAGCAGTTCCATGCAAGAGGCAGGGGCCGACTCACCCCTCCACTTT.

The chain has TRBV28 and TRBJ2-7; 8 bases align to TRBD1. V trimming: 5 bases; J trimming: 6 bases; junction bases outside the gene matches: 3. Germline V lookup: CDR1 MDHEN, CDR2 SYDVKM. The CDR3 has 12 amino acids. The DNA of the CDR3 is TGTGCCAGCAGTGACAGGGGTGGCGAGCAGTACTTC. The encoded protein is CASSDRGGEQYF.

The J gene is TRBJ2-7, the V gene TRBV5-1, with TRBD2 matching 14 bases. CDR1 and CDR2 from the germline V gene are SGHRS and YFSETQ. The CDR3 is made up of 21 amino acids. V was clipped by 2 bases and J by 0 bases; unmatched bases: 16. In DNA, the CDR3 is TGCGCCAGCAGCTTCATGGGGGGCTTCGGGACTAGCGGGAGTTCCTCCTACGAGCAGTACTTC. Protein sequence: CASSFMGGFGTSGSSSYEQYF.

This clone occurred once. The chain has TRBV18 and TRBJ2-3; D is tentatively TRBD1 or TRBD2 (5 bases each). There are 16 residues in the CDR3. From germline, CDR1 is KGHSH and CDR2 LQKENI. V gave up 3 bases and J gave up 3 bases, with 16 bases separating them. Here the CDR3 reads CASSPRGHNPTDTQYF. The CDR3 coding sequence is TGTGCCAGCTCACCTCGGGGCCACAATCCGACAGATACGCAGTATTTT.

V and J are TRBV6-5 and TRBJ2-2; D could derive from TRBD1 or TRBD2 (5 bases each). In germline, CDR1 is MNHEY, CDR2 SVGAGI. The CDR3 has 14 amino acids. V lost 5 bases and J 4 bases, leaving 11 bases between the germline ends. CDR3 in DNA: TGTGCCAGCAGTAGCCTCGGGGCCACCGGGGAGCTGTTTTTT. Protein: CASSSLGATGELFF.

This chain links TRBV11-2 with TRBJ2-7; a weak D match, TRBD1 (6 bases). The CDR3 is 15 residues long. The V gene's germline CDR1 is SGHAT and CDR2 FQNNGV. V shed 5 bases and J shed 3 bases, with 17 bases lying between them. Written as DNA, the CDR3 is TGTGCCAGCAGCGTGGACAGCCTACTCGGCTACGAGCAGTACTTC. Translation: CASSVDSLLGYEQYF.

The chain has TRBV5-1 and TRBJ2-7, with D perhaps matching TRBD2 (5 bases). V was clipped by 5 bases and J by 7 bases, with 13 bases between them. CDR1 and CDR2 from the germline V gene are SGHRS and YFSETQ. The CDR3 contains 12 residues. The CDR3 loop is CASRRGLGEQYF. The CDR3 nucleotides are TGCGCCAGCAGGAGAGGGCTCGGGGAGCAGTACTTC. Complete variable domain (other parts from reference TRBV5-1 and TRBJ2-7): KAGVTQTPRYLIKTRGQQVTLSCSPISGHRSVSWYQQTPGQGLQFLFEYFSETQRNKGNFPGRFSGRQFSNSRSEMNVSTLELGDSALYLCASRRGLGEQYFGPGTRLTVT.

The rearrangement uses TRBV12-5 and TRBJ2-7; 14 bases fit TRBD2. Germline V CDR1 and CDR2: LGHNT, FRNRAP. After removal of 2 bases from V and 0 bases from J, the junction contained 3 bases not matched to a gene. This CDR3 spans 17 amino acids. CDR3 in amino acids: CASGLIGTSGSSYEQYF. The CDR3 bases are TGTGCTAGTGGTTTGATAGGGACTAGCGGGAGCTCCTACGAGCAGTACTTC.

J is TRBJ2-7 and V is TRBV28; D is possibly TRBD1 (6 bases). CDR1 MDHEN and CDR2 SYDVKM come from the germline V gene. The CDR3 totals 14 residues. Trimming took off 8 bases at V and 1 base at J, with 15 bases between the two ends. The CDR3 DNA follows: TGTGCCAGCGGAACCGGGACACCATCCTACGAGCAGTACTTC. Protein product: CASGTGTPSYEQYF.

The chain uses TRBV19 and TRBJ2-7, with D perhaps matching TRBD2 (5 bases). CDR1 is LNHDA and CDR2 is SQIVND in the germline V gene (reference sequence). The germline V and J ends were trimmed by 5 bases and 0 bases, with 11 bases remaining between them. This CDR3 region has 14 residues. The CDR3: CASSSGGSSYEQYF. The CDR3 DNA reads TGTGCCAGTAGTTCGGGCGGGTCCTCCTACGAGCAGTACTTC.

This clone is a singleton in its sample. A clone one base away is much larger, so this may be a read error. V usage is TRBV6-1 and J usage is TRBJ2-3; 14 nucleotides align to TRBD2. V shed 6 bases and J 1 base; nucleotides not matched to a gene: 0. In germline, CDR1 is MNHNS, CDR2 SASEGT. The CDR3 contains 15 residues. The CDR3 DNA sequence: TGTGCCAGCAGGGGACTAGCGGGAGGCACAGATACGCAGTATTTT. Protein product: CASRGLAGGTDTQYF.

Details on this clone: One end of the junction fails to match germline, which may point to a read error. The V and J genes are TRBV7-9 and TRBJ2-7; unclear D gene. CDR3 length: 13 amino acids. The germline V gene has CDR1 SEHNR and CDR2 FQNEAQ (reference sequence). The chain's CDR3 is CASSLVSTSTDSW. CDR3 in DNA: TGTGCCAGCAGCTTAGTGTCCACCTCGACGGATTCATGG.

V is TRBV5-1 and J is TRBJ2-3; tentative D call: TRBD1 (6 bases). The CDR3 is 13 amino acids. The V gene's germline CDR1 is SGHRS and CDR2 YFSETQ. Trimming pared 0 bases from V and 5 bases from J, leaving 7 bases between. The CDR3 loop is CASSLVQGDTQYF. The CDR3 DNA reads TGCGCCAGCAGCTTGGTACAGGGAGATACGCAGTATTTT.